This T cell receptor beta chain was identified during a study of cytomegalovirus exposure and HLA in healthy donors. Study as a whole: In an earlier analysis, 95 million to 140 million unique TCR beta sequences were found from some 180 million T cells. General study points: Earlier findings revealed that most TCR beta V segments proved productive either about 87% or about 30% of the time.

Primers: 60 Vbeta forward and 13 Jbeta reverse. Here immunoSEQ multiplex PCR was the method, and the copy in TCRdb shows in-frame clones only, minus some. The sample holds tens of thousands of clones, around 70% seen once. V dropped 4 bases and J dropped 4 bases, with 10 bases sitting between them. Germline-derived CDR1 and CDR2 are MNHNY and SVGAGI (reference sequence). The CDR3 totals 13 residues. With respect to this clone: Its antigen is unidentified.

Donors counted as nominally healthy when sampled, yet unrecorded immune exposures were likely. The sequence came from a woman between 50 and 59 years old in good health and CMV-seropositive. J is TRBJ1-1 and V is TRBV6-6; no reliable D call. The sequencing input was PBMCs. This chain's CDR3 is CASSSRRSTEAFF. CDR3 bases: TGTGCCAGCAGTTCCCGACGGAGCACTGAAGCTTTCTTT.